The 2 T cell receptor beta chains presented below share a single source sample, sequenced in a study of blood T cell repertoires in COVID-19. Profiled with immunoSEQ multiplex PCR; TCRdb holds only in-frame clones, not every one. The table has about 180,000 clones, 80% to 90% seen once. The material sequenced was peripheral blood. The receptors here all came from a man in his 60s with acute or convalescent COVID-19.

This chain links TRBV29-1 with TRBJ1-1, with TRBD1 matching 9 bases. The CDR3 is 14 residues long. Looked up from germline, CDR1 is SQVTM and CDR2 is ANQGSEA. Losses at the gene ends were 6 bases for V and 3 bases for J; bases not matched to a gene: 8. The DNA of the CDR3 is TGCAGCGTCGCCAGACAGGGGGAAGACACTGAAGCTTTCTTT. Amino acids: CSVARQGEDTEAFF.

The chain is built from TRBV30 and TRBJ2-3; D may be TRBD1 (6 bases). This CDR3 is built from 17 residues. Germline lookup yields CDR1 GTSNPN and CDR2 SVGIG (reference sequence). The V end lost 3 bases, the J end lost 0 bases, and 19 bases lay between the germline ends. This chain's CDR3 is CAWRREPQGGSTDTQYF. The CDR3 DNA is TGTGCCTGGAGACGAGAACCACAGGGTGGGAGCACAGATACGCAGTATTTT.